Listed below are T cell receptor beta chains from one sample, sequenced in a study of blood T cell repertoires in COVID-19. Profiling relied on immunoSEQ multiplex PCR, and the TCRdb table lists in-frame clones only, not all of them. The sample records roughly 190,000 clones, about four fifths being singletons. Sequencing was done on a sample of peripheral blood. The receptor set was obtained from a woman in her forties with COVID-19, enrolled during active disease. The conserved cysteine and the conserved F or W are not part of the CDR3 here.

j_call: TRBJ2-4; v_call: TRBV11-2; cdr3_aa: ASSPNFKDIQY
j_call: TRBJ1-5; v_call: TRBV6-2/TRBV6-3; cdr3_aa: ASSPRESGVNQPQH
j_call: TRBJ1-4; v_call: TRBV6-8; cdr3_aa: ASAWTGPNEKLF
j_call: TRBJ1-2; v_call: TRBV10-3; cdr3_aa: AISTGGGDHT
j_call: TRBJ2-3; v_call: TRBV6-4; cdr3_aa: AKFLAGDVADTQY
j_call: TRBJ2-7; v_call: TRBV2; cdr3_aa: ASSTQGLAGED
j_call: TRBJ2-2; v_call: TRBV6-6; cdr3_aa: ASSLWFAGTGNTGELF
j_call: TRBJ1-1; v_call: TRBV7-9; cdr3_aa: ASSSKLNTEAF
j_call: TRBJ2-3; v_call: TRBV3-1/TRBV3-2; cdr3_aa: ASSQVADTQY
j_call: TRBJ2-6; v_call: TRBV5-4; cdr3_aa: ASSSGLNSGANVLT
j_call: TRBJ2-5; v_call: TRBV28; cdr3_aa: ASSLIGEGVLETQY
j_call: TRBJ2-2; v_call: TRBV3-1/TRBV3-2; cdr3_aa: ASSQALGAGELF
j_call: TRBJ2-3; v_call: TRBV4-1; cdr3_aa: ASSQDLYTDTQY
j_call: TRBJ2-2; v_call: TRBV10-3; cdr3_aa: AISSTTENTGELF
j_call: TRBJ1-1; v_call: TRBV5-6; cdr3_aa: ASSLAWQRQAF
j_call: TRBJ1-2; v_call: TRBV6-1; cdr3_aa: ASSEGLNYGYT
j_call: TRBJ1-6; v_call: TRBV14; cdr3_aa: ASSQGGPLH
j_call: TRBJ2-5; v_call: TRBV4-1; cdr3_aa: ASSQIYPGLARETQY
j_call: TRBJ1-2; v_call: TRBV10-2; cdr3_aa: ASSSGTGWGPTYT
j_call: TRBJ1-2; v_call: TRBV20-1; cdr3_aa: SASTKTNYGYT
j_call: TRBJ2-1; v_call: TRBV11-2; cdr3_aa: ASSPWAGAHEQF
j_call: TRBJ1-3; v_call: TRBV18; cdr3_aa: ASSAGEAGNTIY
j_call: TRBJ1-5; v_call: TRBV6-5; cdr3_aa: ASSYAGVGLTQPQH
j_call: TRBJ2-1; v_call: TRBV5-1; cdr3_aa: ASTPGGSYNEQF
j_call: TRBJ1-4; v_call: TRBV5-1; cdr3_aa: ASSLAGGDRLQEKLF
j_call: TRBJ1-5; v_call: TRBV19; cdr3_aa: ASSNQGSNQPQH
j_call: TRBJ1-3; v_call: TRBV4-1; cdr3_aa: ASSQVDMLGNTIY
j_call: TRBJ2-3; v_call: TRBV2; cdr3_aa: ASRALASGTDTQY
j_call: TRBJ1-2; v_call: TRBV4-1; cdr3_aa: ASSQSQRAGGHGYT
j_call: TRBJ2-5; v_call: TRBV11-3; cdr3_aa: ASSLGQGGDETQY
j_call: TRBJ1-2; v_call: TRBV6-4; cdr3_aa: ASSARTGGGYT
j_call: TRBJ1-1; v_call: TRBV4-2; cdr3_aa: ASSQVTGETEAF
j_call: TRBJ2-3; v_call: TRBV28; cdr3_aa: ASYSGEGPDTQY
j_call: TRBJ1-2; v_call: TRBV7-9; cdr3_aa: ASSLGTGNGYT
j_call: TRBJ2-2; v_call: TRBV5-4; cdr3_aa: ASSLPDRGKNTGELF
j_call: TRBJ1-3; v_call: TRBV19; cdr3_aa: ASSRPGGRSGNTIY
j_call: TRBJ2-1; v_call: TRBV19; cdr3_aa: ASGRVTGNEQF
j_call: TRBJ1-2; v_call: TRBV2; cdr3_aa: ASSDTGSNYGYT
j_call: TRBJ1-5; v_call: TRBV5-1; cdr3_aa: ASSLAGNQPQH
j_call: TRBJ1-4; v_call: TRBV28; cdr3_aa: ASSSPGQSDEKLF
j_call: TRBJ1-4; v_call: TRBV7-9; cdr3_aa: ASSRSFRGDEKLF
j_call: TRBJ1-2; v_call: TRBV3-1/TRBV3-2; cdr3_aa: ASSQEPPRGRGYT
j_call: TRBJ1-4; v_call: TRBV3-1/TRBV3-2; cdr3_aa: ASSQTPTGGNEKLF
j_call: TRBJ2-1; v_call: TRBV6-5; cdr3_aa: ASRVPGHEQF
j_call: TRBJ2-1; v_call: TRBV3-1/TRBV3-2; cdr3_aa: ASSPVRNSDEQF
j_call: TRBJ1-2; v_call: TRBV19; cdr3_aa: ASSESYGYT
j_call: TRBJ2-7; v_call: TRBV28; cdr3_aa: ASSFRVEQY
j_call: TRBJ2-1; v_call: TRBV27; cdr3_aa: ASSPLWRPYNEQF
j_call: TRBJ1-6; v_call: TRBV14; cdr3_aa: ASSQGRGDRISPLH
j_call: TRBJ2-1; v_call: TRBV6-1; cdr3_aa: ASSGAAGYNEQF
j_call: TRBJ2-3; v_call: TRBV28; cdr3_aa: ASSFYSTDTQY
j_call: TRBJ1-6; v_call: TRBV18; cdr3_aa: ASSPRDSNSPLH
j_call: TRBJ1-6; v_call: TRBV21-1; cdr3_aa: ASSKSRALHNSPLH
j_call: TRBJ1-3; v_call: TRBV5-6; cdr3_aa: ASSYYLTGGNTIY
j_call: TRBJ2-1; v_call: TRBV3-1/TRBV3-2; cdr3_aa: ASSPPGTLEQF